One and the same sample provided the 19 T cell receptor beta chains below, sequenced in a study of blood T cells in healthy people across ages. It was with a sample-barcoded 5' primer and a J-beta primer mix that a second PCR of roughly 7 to 12 cycles was run. TCRdb re-analysed the 5' RACE reads in MiXCR, keeping a single row per CDR3 protein. This sample has 1.5 million to 2 million distinct CDR3 sequences, with roughly 27% found just once. Sequenced sample: blood. The receptors come from a woman in her 30s in good health.

The chain recombines TRBV7-3 with TRBJ1-2; a weak D match, TRBD1 (5 bases). The germline V gene encodes CDR1 SGHTA and CDR2 FQGTGA. Trimming took off 2 bases at V and 6 bases at J, with 19 bases between the two ends. The CDR3 runs to 16 residues. The CDR3 loop reads CASSLVGRDQGDGYTF. The CDR3 nucleotides read TGTGCCAGCAGCTTAGTAGGACGGGACCAAGGCGATGGCTACACCTTC.

The chain recombines TRBV18 with TRBJ1-1; D is ambiguous. The V and J ends lost 6 bases and 1 base respectively, with 9 bases between them. Germline CDR1 KGHSH, CDR2 LQKENI. This CDR3 region has 13 residues. Here the CDR3 reads CASSKVPNTEAFF. The CDR3 region has the DNA TGTGCCAGCTCGAAGGTTCCGAACACTGAAGCTTTCTTT. The complete variable domain, with remaining parts taken from reference TRBV18 and TRBJ1-1, reads NAGVMQNPRHLVRRRGQEARLRCSPMKGHSHVYWYRQLPEEGLKFMVYLQKENIIDESGMPKERFSAEFPKEGPSILRIQQVVRGDSAAYFCASSKVPNTEAFFGQGTRLTVV.

This sequence joins TRBV27 and TRBJ1-2; D is perhaps TRBD1 (5 bases). The V gene's germline CDR1 is MNHEY and CDR2 SMNVEV (reference sequence). This CDR3 spans 17 amino acids. The germline V and J ends were trimmed by 5 bases and 6 bases, with 25 bases remaining between them. CDR3 DNA sequence: TGTGCCAGCAGTCGAACCCCGTCGGGGGAGATTCTGGATGGCTACACCTTC. It is translated as CASSRTPSGEILDGYTF.

This clonotype was observed a handful of times. The chain combines TRBV10-2 with TRBJ1-4; weak D call: TRBD1 (5 bases). This CDR3 is built from 20 residues. Per germline, CDR1 WSHSY and CDR2 SAAADI. V was shortened by 0 bases and J by 0 bases, with 20 bases between the two germline ends. CDR3 loop: CASSESTRNRRGATNEKLFF. The CDR3 DNA reads TGCGCCAGCAGTGAGTCGACGAGAAACAGGCGAGGGGCAACTAATGAAAAACTGTTTTTT.

This clonotype was detected many times. V usage is TRBV29-1 and J usage is TRBJ1-1; D gene ambiguous. CDR1 and CDR2 from the germline V gene are SQVTM and ANQGSEA. CDR3 length: 11 residues. Trimming stripped 3 bases from V and 4 bases from J, with 6 bases between. Here the CDR3 reads CSVEGGTEAFF. CDR3 bases: TGCAGCGTTGAGGGAGGCACTGAAGCTTTCTTT. Full variable domain (remainder filled in from reference TRBV29-1 and TRBJ1-1): SAVISQKPSRDICQRGTSLTIQCQVDSQVTMMFWYRQQPGQSLTLIATANQGSEATYESGFVIDKFPISRPNLTFSTLTVSNMSPEDSSIYLCSVEGGTEAFFGQGTRLTVV.

This clonotype was seen only a few times. The V gene is TRBV20-1, the J gene TRBJ1-1; D remains ambiguous. The CDR3 is made up of 15 amino acids. From germline, CDR1 is DFQATT and CDR2 SNEGSKA (reference sequence). The germline V and J ends were trimmed by 5 bases and 5 bases, with 21 bases remaining between them. CDR3 loop: CSAHPRPGLGTEAFF. The CDR3 coding sequence is TGCAGTGCTCACCCCCGGCCAGGACTGGGGACTGAAGCTTTCTTT.

The rearrangement links TRBV29-1 to TRBJ2-3; 10 bases agree with TRBD2. Germline trimming cut 5 bases from V and 6 bases from J; bases unmatched to any gene: 5. The CDR3 totals 13 residues. Germline V gene sequence: CDR1 SQVTM, CDR2 ANQGSEA. CDR3 amino acids: CSVLAGVADTQYF. The CDR3 nucleotides are TGCAGCGTTCTAGCGGGAGTTGCCGATACGCAGTATTTT.

This sequence joins TRBV5-5 and TRBJ1-1; no definite D call. Germline V gene sequence: CDR1 SGHKS, CDR2 YYEKEE (reference sequence). The CDR3 runs to 14 residues. Trimming stripped 0 bases from V and 7 bases from J, with 13 bases between. The CDR3 nucleotides read TGTGCCAGCAGCTTGGTAAGGGCACCGAGTGAAGCTTTCTTT. It codes for CASSLVRAPSEAFF.

This chain connects TRBV7-9 to TRBJ2-4; possibly TRBD2 for D (5 bases). The germline V and J ends were trimmed by 4 bases and 0 bases, with 16 bases remaining between them. Germline assignment: CDR1 SEHNR and CDR2 FQNEAQ (reference sequence). The CDR3 covers 17 residues. Here the CDR3 reads CASSSTGLAVAKNIQYF. CDR3 DNA sequence: TGTGCCAGCAGCTCGACTGGGCTAGCAGTAGCCAAAAACATTCAGTACTTC.

In its sample, this clonotype was seen a few times. This chain joins TRBV12-5 and TRBJ1-1; no clear D. Looked up from germline, CDR1 is LGHNT and CDR2 is FRNRAP. This CDR3 comprises 13 residues. Trimming shortened V by 0 bases and J by 10 bases, and 12 bases separated the two germline ends. The CDR3 sequence: CASGLVSGSPAFF. As DNA, the CDR3 is TGTGCTAGTGGTTTGGTATCGGGGAGTCCAGCTTTCTTT.

The chain carries TRBV7-9 and TRBJ2-7; D is ambiguous. Germline V gene data show CDR1 as SEHNR and CDR2 as FQNEAQ (reference sequence). The CDR3 runs 14 residues. Trimming took off 0 bases at V and 3 bases at J, with 9 bases between the two ends. This CDR3 reads CASSLADLLYEQYF. In DNA form, the CDR3 reads TGTGCCAGCAGCTTAGCGGACCTCCTCTACGAGCAGTACTTC.

The CDR3 here is CSARDWGSNQPQHF. DNA of the CDR3: TGCAGTGCTAGAGATTGGGGGTCTAATCAGCCCCAGCATTTT. This chain joins TRBV20-1 and TRBJ1-5; TRBD1 might be the D (5 bases). The CDR3 runs 14 residues. CDR1 and CDR2 (germline): DFQATT, SNEGSKA (reference sequence). With 0 bases removed from V and 4 bases from J, the gap between germline ends came to 10 bases.

The rearrangement joins TRBV20-1 to TRBJ2-3; 15 positions agree with TRBD2. The CDR3 totals 15 residues. Germline-derived CDR1 and CDR2 are DFQATT and SNEGSKA (reference sequence). V trimming: 3 bases; J trimming: 6 bases; junction bases outside the gene matches: 4. The CDR3 sequence: CSASRTSGRADTQYF. CDR3 DNA: TGCAGTGCTAGTCGGACTAGCGGGAGGGCGGATACGCAGTATTTT.

The rearrangement joins TRBV7-9 to TRBJ2-5, with 7 positions matching TRBD1. The CDR3 loop spans 14 amino acids. Germline lookup yields CDR1 SEHNR and CDR2 FQNEAQ (reference sequence). Germline trimming cut 8 bases from V and 3 bases from J; bases unmatched to any gene: 9. The CDR3 bases are TGTGCCAGCGGCCCCCGGACAGGAGAAGAGACCCAGTACTTC. Its protein product is CASGPRTGEETQYF.

This clonotype showed up just a few times. V is TRBV10-3 and J is TRBJ1-5, with D possibly TRBD1 on 6 matching bases. The CDR3 has 13 residues. V was shortened by 10 bases and J by 7 bases, with 17 bases between the two germline ends. The germline CDR1 and CDR2 sequences are ENHRY and SYGVKD. CDR3 DNA: TGTGCCACCGTGCACAGGGAAAGCCAGCCCCAGCATTTT. Protein product: CATVHRESQPQHF.

This clonotype was found a few times. This chain connects TRBV12-3 or TRBV12-4 to TRBJ2-7; D unclear. V was cut by 5 bases and J by 5 bases, with 10 bases left in between. CDR3 length: 12 amino acids. The CDR3 sequence: CASSKDLNEQYF. In nucleotides, the CDR3 is TGTGCCAGCAGTAAGGACCTAAACGAGCAGTACTTC.

The V call is TRBV5-1, the J call TRBJ2-5; no definite D call. V lost 6 bases and J 0 bases, leaving 15 bases between the germline ends. Per germline, CDR1 SGHRS and CDR2 YFSETQ. The CDR3 consists of 15 residues. CDR3 in amino acids: CASKPSRAHQETQYF. The CDR3 nucleotides read TGCGCCAGCAAGCCCAGTCGGGCACACCAAGAGACCCAGTACTTC.

Details on this clonotype: A much larger clone differs by one base, so this may be a read error. This chain joins TRBV29-1 and TRBJ1-1; D is possibly TRBD1 (5 bases). The CDR3 spans 12 residues. Per the germline V gene, CDR1 is SQVTM and CDR2 is ANQGSEA. CDR3 nucleotides: TGCGGCGTCGGGACGGTGAACACTGAAGCTTTCTTT. Encoded protein: CGVGTVNTEAFF.

Comment on this clonotype: Mismatch with germline at one junction end may stem from a read error. The chain is built from TRBV4-1 and TRBJ1-5, with D maybe TRBD1 (6 bases). This CDR3 contains 15 residues. Germline loops: CDR1 MGHRA, CDR2 YSYEKL. The CDR3 is CVSSQEIQGNQPQHF. CDR3 in DNA: TGCGTCAGCAGCCAAGAGATACAGGGAAATCAGCCCCAGCATTTT.